Described below is a single TCR beta chain sequence and its context. Its antigen is as yet unknown. The ends were cut back, 3 bases at V and 2 bases at J, with 6 bases in the middle. Germline V gives CDR1 SGHTA, CDR2 FQGNSA. The CDR3 length is 13 residues. The data were obtained in a study of high-grade serous ovarian cancer treatment subgroups. Study observations and caveats: Repertoire similarity ranged about 0.1 to 0.85 between tumors of one patient.

Using immunoSEQ multiplex PCR, the repertoire was profiled, and TCRdb retains in-frame clones only, with some absent. This repertoire shows some 3,100 clones, around 70% found once; its top ten account for 25% to 35%. Tumor tissue was taken before any definitive surgery or chemotherapy was given. This sequence originates from a human donor with high-grade serous ovarian cancer. Sequencing used tumor tissue. The rearrangement joins TRBV7-2 to TRBJ2-3; no definite D call. Here the CDR3 reads CASSFGPTDTQYF. Written as DNA, the CDR3 is TGTGCCAGCAGCTTCGGGCCCACAGATACGCAGTATTTT.